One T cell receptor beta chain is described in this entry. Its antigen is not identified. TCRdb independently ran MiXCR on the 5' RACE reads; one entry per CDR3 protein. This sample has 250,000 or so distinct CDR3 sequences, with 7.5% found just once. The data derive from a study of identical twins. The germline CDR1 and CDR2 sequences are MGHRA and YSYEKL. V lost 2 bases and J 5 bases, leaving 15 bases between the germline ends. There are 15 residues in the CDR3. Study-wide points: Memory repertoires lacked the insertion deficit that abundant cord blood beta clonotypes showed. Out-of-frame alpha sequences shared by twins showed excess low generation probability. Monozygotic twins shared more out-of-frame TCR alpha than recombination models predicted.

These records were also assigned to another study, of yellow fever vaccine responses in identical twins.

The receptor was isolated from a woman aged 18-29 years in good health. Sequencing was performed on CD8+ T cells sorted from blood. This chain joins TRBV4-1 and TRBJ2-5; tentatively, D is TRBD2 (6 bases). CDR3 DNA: TGCGCCAGCAGCCAATTTTTACAGGCGGGGGAGACCCAGTACTTC. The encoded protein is CASSQFLQAGETQYF.